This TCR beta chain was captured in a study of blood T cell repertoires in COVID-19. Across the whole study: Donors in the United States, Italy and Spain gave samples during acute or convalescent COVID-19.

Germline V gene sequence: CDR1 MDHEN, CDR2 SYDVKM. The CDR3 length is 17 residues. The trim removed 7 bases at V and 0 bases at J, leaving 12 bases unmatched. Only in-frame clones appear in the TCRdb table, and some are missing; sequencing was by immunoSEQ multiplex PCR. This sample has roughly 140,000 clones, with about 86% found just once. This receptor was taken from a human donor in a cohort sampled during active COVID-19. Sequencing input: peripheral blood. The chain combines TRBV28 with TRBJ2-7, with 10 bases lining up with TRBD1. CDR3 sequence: CASILTGGRRSSYEQYF. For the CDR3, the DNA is TGTGCCAGCATTTTGACAGGGGGCCGGAGGAGCTCCTACGAGCAGTACTTC.